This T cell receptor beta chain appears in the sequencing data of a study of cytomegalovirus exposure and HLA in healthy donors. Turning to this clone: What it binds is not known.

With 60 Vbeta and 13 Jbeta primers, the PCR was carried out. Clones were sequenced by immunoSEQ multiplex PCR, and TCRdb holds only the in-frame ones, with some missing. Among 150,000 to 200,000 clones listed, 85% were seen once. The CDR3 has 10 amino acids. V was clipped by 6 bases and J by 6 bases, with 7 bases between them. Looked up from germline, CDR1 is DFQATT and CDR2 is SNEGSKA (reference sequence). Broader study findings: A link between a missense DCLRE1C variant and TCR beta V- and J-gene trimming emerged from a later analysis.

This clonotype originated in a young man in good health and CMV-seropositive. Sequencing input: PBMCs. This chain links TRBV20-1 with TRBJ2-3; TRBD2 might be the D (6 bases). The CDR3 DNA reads TGCAGTGCAGGGAGGGATACGCAGTATTTT. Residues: CSAGRDTQYF.